The 8 T cell receptor beta chains below all came from one sample that was sequenced in a study of blood T cell repertoires in COVID-19. The table came from immunoSEQ multiplex PCR; TCRdb's copy has only in-frame clones and leaves some out. The data show about 190,000 clones, over 70% seen once. The source material was peripheral blood. These receptor sequences come from a man in his fifties or sixties with active or convalescent COVID-19.

J is TRBJ1-6 and V is TRBV5-1, with D possibly being TRBD1 (5 bases). Germline CDR1 is SGHRS and CDR2 is YFSETQ. There are 17 residues in the CDR3. Trimming took off 0 bases at V and 3 bases at J, with 13 bases between the two ends. The CDR3 bases are TGCGCCAGCAGCTTGGGCCGACAGACCTTCTATAATTCACCCCTCCACTTT. This codes for CASSLGRQTFYNSPLHF.

This chain connects TRBV11-2 to TRBJ2-7, with a possible D match to TRBD2 (6 bases). CDR1 and CDR2 (germline): SGHAT, FQNNGV. Trimming removed 0 bases from V and 3 bases from J, with 12 bases in between. This CDR3 spans 15 amino acids. This CDR3 reads CASSLDLGTDYEQYF. DNA of the CDR3: TGTGCCAGCAGCTTAGACCTTGGGACTGACTACGAGCAGTACTTC.

V gene TRBV5-1 combines with J gene TRBJ2-5; the match to TRBD1 covers 7 bases. CDR1 SGHRS and CDR2 YFSETQ come from the germline V gene. V was clipped by 4 bases and J by 5 bases; unmatched bases: 5. CDR3 size: 13 residues. The CDR3 region is CASSTDRRETQYF. CDR3 bases: TGCGCCAGCAGCACGGACAGGAGGGAGACCCAGTACTTC.

The chain combines TRBV11-1 with TRBJ2-4; 8 nucleotides agree with TRBD1. The CDR3 covers 16 residues. With 3 bases clipped from V and 0 bases from J, the junction kept 4 bases outside the gene matches. The V gene's germline CDR1 is SGHAT and CDR2 FQDESV (reference sequence). CDR3 residues: CASSFGQGGAKNIQYF. CDR3 nucleotide sequence: TGTGCCAGCAGCTTCGGACAGGGCGGAGCCAAAAACATTCAGTACTTC. The entire variable domain, with the rest obtained from reference TRBV11-1 and TRBJ2-4, is as follows: EAEVAQSPRYKITEKSQAVAFWCDPISGHATLYWYRQILGQGPELLVQFQDESVVDDSQLPKDRFSAERLKGVDSTLKIQPAELGDSAMYLCASSFGQGGAKNIQYFGAGTRLSVL.

Here the CDR3 DNA reads TGTGCCAGCAGTCCCGGGGGCCGACGGACAGGGGATCATGGCTACACCTTC. Its protein product is CASSPGGRRTGDHGYTF. This sequence joins TRBV6-6 and TRBJ1-2; TRBD1 matches 9 bases. The CDR3 spans 17 residues. From germline, CDR1 is MNHNY and CDR2 SVGAGI (reference sequence). V gave up 5 bases and J gave up 6 bases; unmatched junction bases: 16.

The J gene is TRBJ2-7, the V gene TRBV28, with D possibly being TRBD1 (6 bases). V was shortened by 4 bases and J by 4 bases, with 8 bases between the two germline ends. CDR1 MDHEN and CDR2 SYDVKM come from the germline V gene. This CDR3 is built from 12 residues. CDR3 DNA: TGTGCCAGCAGTTCTGACAGGTACGAGCAGTACTTC. Its translation is CASSSDRYEQYF.

This clone has only one observation. The chain recombines TRBV6-5 with TRBJ1-1; weak D call: TRBD1 (5 bases). Germline CDR1 is MNHEY and CDR2 is SVGAGI. Trimming stripped 6 bases from V and 0 bases from J, with 14 bases between. This CDR3 spans 15 amino acids. The CDR3 sequence is CASRPRGLMNTEAFF. CDR3 bases: TGTGCCAGCAGACCCCGGGGGTTGATGAACACTGAAGCTTTCTTT.

This clone was detected only a few times. V usage is TRBV5-5 and J usage is TRBJ1-5; 7 nucleotides agree with TRBD1. CDR3 size: 15 residues. Germline loops: CDR1 SGHKS, CDR2 YYEKEE (reference sequence). V lost 6 bases, J lost 5 bases, and 11 bases stayed unmatched. This CDR3 reads CASTWTGQTDQPQHF. CDR3 nucleotide sequence: TGTGCCAGCACTTGGACAGGCCAAACCGATCAGCCCCAGCATTTT.